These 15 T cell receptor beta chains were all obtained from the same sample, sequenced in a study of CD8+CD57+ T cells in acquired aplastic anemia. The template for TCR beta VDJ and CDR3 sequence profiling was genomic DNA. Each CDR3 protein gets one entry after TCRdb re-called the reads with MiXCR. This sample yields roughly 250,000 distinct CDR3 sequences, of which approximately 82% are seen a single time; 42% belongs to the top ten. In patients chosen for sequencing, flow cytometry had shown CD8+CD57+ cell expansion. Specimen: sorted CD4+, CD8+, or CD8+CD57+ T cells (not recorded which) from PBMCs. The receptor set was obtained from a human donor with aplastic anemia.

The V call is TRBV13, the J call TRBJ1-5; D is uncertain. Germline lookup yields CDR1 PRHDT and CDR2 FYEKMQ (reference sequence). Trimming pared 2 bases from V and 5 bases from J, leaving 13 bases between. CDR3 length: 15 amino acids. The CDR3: CASSLHTEGHQPQHF. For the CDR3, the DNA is TGTGCCAGCAGCTTACACACAGAAGGGCATCAGCCCCAGCATTTT.

The CDR3 loop reads CASSSGCEEETQYF. In DNA, the CDR3 is TGTGCCAGCAGCTCAGGCTGCGAGGAAGAGACCCAGTACTTC. J is TRBJ2-5 and V is TRBV7-9; D gene uncertain. Germline V gene lookup returns CDR1 SEHNR and CDR2 FQNEAQ (reference sequence). This CDR3 is 14 amino acids long. V lost 4 bases and J lost 3, with 12 bases in between.

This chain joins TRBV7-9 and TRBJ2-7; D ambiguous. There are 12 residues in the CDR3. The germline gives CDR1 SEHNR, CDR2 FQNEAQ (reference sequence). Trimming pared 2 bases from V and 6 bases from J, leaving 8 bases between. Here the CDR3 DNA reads TGTGCCAGCAGCTTAACCACGTCCGAGCAGTACTTC. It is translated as CASSLTTSEQYF.

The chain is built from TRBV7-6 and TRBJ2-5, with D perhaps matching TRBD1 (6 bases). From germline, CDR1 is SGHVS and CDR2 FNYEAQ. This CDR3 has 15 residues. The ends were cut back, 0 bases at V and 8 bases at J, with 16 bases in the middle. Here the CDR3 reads CASSLAQGTKHTQYF. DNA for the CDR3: TGTGCCAGCAGCTTAGCCCAGGGGACAAAACACACCCAGTACTTC. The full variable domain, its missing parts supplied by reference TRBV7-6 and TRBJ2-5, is GAGVSQSPRYKVTKRGQDVALRCDPISGHVSLYWYRQALGQGPEFLTYFNYEAQQDKSGLPNDRFSAERPEGSISTLTIQRTEQRDSAMYRCASSLAQGTKHTQYFGPGTRLLVL.

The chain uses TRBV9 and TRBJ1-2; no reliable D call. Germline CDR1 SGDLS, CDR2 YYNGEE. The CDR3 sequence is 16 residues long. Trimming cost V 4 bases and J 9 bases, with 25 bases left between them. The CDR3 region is CASSLTSAMSSSCYTF. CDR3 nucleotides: TGTGCCAGCAGCTTGACTAGCGCCATGAGCAGTTCTTGCTACACCTTC.

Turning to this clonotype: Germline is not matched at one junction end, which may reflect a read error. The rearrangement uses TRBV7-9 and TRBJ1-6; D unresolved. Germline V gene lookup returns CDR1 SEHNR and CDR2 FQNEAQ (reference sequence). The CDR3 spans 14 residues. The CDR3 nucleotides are TGTGCCAGCAGCTTTCAAAGAAGCGGGTCGAGCGTTGAGTTT. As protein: CASSFQRSGSSVEF.

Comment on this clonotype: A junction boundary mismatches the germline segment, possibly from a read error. The CDR3, as DNA: TGTGCCAGTGGGGAGGGGTGCACAGATACCCAGTATTTC. This translates into CASGEGCTDTQYF. The V call is TRBV2, the J call TRBJ2-3, with 7 bases matching TRBD2. CDR3 length: 13 amino acids. Germline CDR1 SNHLY, CDR2 FYNNEI.

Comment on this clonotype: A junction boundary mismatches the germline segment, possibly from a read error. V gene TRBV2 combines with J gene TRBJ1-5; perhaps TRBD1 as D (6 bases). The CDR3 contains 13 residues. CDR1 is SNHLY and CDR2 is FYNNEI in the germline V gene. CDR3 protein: CASRHGGTHPQHF. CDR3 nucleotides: TGCGCCAGCAGGCACGGGGGCACACATCCCCAGCATTTT.

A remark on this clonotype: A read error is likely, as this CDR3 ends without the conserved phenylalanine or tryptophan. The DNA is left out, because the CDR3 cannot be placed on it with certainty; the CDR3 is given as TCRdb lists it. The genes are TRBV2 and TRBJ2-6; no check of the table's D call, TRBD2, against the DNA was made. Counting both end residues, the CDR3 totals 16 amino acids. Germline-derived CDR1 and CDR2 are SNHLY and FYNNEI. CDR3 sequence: CASSYAGSYGANVLTV.

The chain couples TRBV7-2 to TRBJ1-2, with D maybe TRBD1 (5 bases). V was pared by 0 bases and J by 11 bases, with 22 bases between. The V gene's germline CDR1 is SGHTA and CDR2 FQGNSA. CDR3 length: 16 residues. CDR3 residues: CASSLAGDPHTHDYTF. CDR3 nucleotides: TGTGCCAGCAGCTTAGCGGGGGATCCCCATACGCATGATTACACCTTC.

The CDR3 DNA is TGTGCCAGCAGCTTGAGATCCGGAAGGGATTCACCCCTCCACTTT. Protein: CASSLRSGRDSPLHF. The chain carries TRBV5-6 and TRBJ1-6; no clear D. Germline V CDR1 and CDR2: SGHDT, YYEEEE. The length of the CDR3 is 15 residues. Between the trimmed V and J ends, which lost 1 base and 8 bases, there was a span of 13 bases.

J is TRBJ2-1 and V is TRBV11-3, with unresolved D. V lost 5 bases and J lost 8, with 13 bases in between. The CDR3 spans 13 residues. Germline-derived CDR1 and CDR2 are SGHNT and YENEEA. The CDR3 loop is CASSPRRLHEQFF. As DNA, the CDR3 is TGTGCCAGCAGCCCACGTAGGTTACATGAGCAGTTCTTC.

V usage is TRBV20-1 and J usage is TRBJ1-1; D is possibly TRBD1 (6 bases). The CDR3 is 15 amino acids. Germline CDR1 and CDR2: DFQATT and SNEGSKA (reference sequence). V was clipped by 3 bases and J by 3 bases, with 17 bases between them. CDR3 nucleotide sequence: TGCAGTGCTAGGACAGGCGGAACTGAAGACACTGAAGCTTTCTTT. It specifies CSARTGGTEDTEAFF.

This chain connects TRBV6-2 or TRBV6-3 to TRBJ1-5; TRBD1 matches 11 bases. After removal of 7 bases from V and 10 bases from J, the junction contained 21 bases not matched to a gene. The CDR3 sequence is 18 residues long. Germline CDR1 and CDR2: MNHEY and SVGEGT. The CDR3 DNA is TGTGCCAGCAACACACCGGGACAGGGGGGAGCGGGCCGACTACCCCAGCATTTT. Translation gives CASNTPGQGGAGRLPQHF.

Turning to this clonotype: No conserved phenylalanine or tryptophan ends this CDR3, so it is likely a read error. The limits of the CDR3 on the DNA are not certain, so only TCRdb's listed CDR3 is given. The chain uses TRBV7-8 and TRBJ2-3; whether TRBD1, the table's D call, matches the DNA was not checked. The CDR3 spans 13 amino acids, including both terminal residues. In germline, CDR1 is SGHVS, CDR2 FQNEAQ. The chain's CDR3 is CASGFGGADDTPY.